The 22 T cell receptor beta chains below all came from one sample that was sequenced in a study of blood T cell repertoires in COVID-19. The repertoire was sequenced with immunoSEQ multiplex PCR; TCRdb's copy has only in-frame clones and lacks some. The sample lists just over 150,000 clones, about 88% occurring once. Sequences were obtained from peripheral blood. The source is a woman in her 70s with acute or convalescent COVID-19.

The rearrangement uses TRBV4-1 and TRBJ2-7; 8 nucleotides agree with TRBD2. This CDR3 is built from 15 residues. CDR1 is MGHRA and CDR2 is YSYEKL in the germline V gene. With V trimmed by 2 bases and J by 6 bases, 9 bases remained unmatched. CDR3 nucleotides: TGCGCCAGCAGCCAACTTGGACTAGCATGGTGCGAGCAGTACGTC. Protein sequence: CASSQLGLAWCEQYV.

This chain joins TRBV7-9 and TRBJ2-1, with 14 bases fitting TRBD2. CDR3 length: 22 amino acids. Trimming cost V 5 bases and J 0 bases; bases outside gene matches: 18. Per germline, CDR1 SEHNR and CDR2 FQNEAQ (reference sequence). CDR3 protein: CASSSPTGTSGGGSISYNEQFF. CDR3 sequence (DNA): TGTGCCAGCAGCAGCCCGACCGGGACTAGCGGGGGCGGGAGTATCTCCTACAATGAGCAGTTCTTC.

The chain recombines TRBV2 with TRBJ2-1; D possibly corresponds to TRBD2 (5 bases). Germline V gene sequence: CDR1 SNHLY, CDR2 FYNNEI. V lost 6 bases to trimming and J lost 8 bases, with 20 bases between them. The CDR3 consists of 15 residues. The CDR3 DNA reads TGTGCCAGCAGCGAGTTGGCGGGTTCTAGCTATGAGCAGTTCTTC. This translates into CASSELAGSSYEQFF. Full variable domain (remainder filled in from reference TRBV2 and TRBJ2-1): EPEVTQTPSHQVTQMGQEVILRCVPISNHLYFYWYRQILGQKVEFLVSFYNNEISEKSEIFDDQFSVERPDGSNFTLKIRSTKLEDSAMYFCASSELAGSSYEQFFGPGTRLTVL.

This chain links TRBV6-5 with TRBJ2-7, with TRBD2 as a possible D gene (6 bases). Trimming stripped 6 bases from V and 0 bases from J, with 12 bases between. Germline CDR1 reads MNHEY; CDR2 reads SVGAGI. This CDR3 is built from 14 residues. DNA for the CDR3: TGTGCCAGCAGCGTTGACGGGAGCTCCTACGAGCAGTACGTC. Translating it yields CASSVDGSSYEQYV.

CDR3 amino acids: CASSTRAGNSPLHF. In DNA, the CDR3 is TGTGCCAGCAGCACCAGGGCAGGAAATTCACCCCTCCACTTT. The V and J genes are TRBV27 and TRBJ1-6, with a weak D call TRBD1 (5 bases). The CDR3 is 14 residues long. V dropped 6 bases and J dropped 7 bases, with 13 bases sitting between them. The germline gives CDR1 MNHEY, CDR2 SMNVEV (reference sequence).

The CDR3 protein is CASSQEGLRGTNEKLFF. CDR3 bases: TGCGCCAGCAGCCAAGAGGGGCTTAGGGGGACTAATGAAAAACTGTTTTTT. The chain recombines TRBV4-3 with TRBJ1-4; perhaps TRBD1 as D (6 bases). The CDR3 has 17 residues. V dropped 0 bases and J dropped 2 bases, with 13 bases sitting between them. CDR1 is LGHNA, CDR2 YSLEER, per germline.

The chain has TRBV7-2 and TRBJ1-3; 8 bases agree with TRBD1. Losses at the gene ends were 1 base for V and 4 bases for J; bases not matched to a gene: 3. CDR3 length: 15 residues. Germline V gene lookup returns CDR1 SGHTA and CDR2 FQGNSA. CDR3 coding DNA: TGTGCCAGCAGCTTAGGGACAGGGCAAGGAAACACCATATATTTT. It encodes CASSLGTGQGNTIYF.

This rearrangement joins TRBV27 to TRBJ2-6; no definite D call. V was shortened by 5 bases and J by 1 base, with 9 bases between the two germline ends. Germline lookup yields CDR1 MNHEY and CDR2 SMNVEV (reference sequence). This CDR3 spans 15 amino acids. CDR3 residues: CASSTGSSGANVLTF. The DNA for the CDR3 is TGTGCCAGCAGTACTGGTTCTTCTGGGGCCAACGTCCTGACTTTC.

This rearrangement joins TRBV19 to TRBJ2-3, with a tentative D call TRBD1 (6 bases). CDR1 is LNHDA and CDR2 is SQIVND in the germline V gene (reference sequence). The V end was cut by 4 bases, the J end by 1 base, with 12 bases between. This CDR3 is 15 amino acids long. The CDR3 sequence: CASSTAYRGTDTQYF. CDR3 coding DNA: TGTGCCAGTAGTACCGCTTACAGGGGCACAGATACGCAGTATTTT.

DNA for the CDR3: TGTGCCAGCTCCGGGACAGGGAACAATGAGCAGTTCTTC. As protein: CASSGTGNNEQFF. J is TRBJ2-1 and V is TRBV18, with 9 bases fitting TRBD1. Germline loops: CDR1 KGHSH, CDR2 LQKENI. CDR3 length equals 13 residues. V shed 6 bases and J 5 bases; nucleotides not matched to a gene: 2.

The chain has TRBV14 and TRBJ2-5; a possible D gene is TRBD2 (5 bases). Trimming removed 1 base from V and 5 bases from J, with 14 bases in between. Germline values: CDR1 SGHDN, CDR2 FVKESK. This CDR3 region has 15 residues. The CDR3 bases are TGTGCCAGCAGCCAAGCGAGGGTTGGAAGGGAGACCCAGTACTTC. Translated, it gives CASSQARVGRETQYF. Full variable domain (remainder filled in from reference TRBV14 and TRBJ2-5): EAGVTQFPSHSVIEKGQTVTLRCDPISGHDNLYWYRRVMGKEIKFLLHFVKESKQDESGMPNNRFLAERTGGTYSTLKVQPAELEDSGVYFCASSQARVGRETQYFGPGTRLLVL.

CDR3 sequence reads: CASSQGTPSNEKLFF. The DNA of the CDR3 is TGTGCCAGCAGCCAGGGGACTCCATCTAATGAAAAACTGTTTTTT. The chain carries TRBV4-2 and TRBJ1-4; perhaps TRBD1 as D (5 bases). With 3 bases removed from V and 3 bases from J, the gap between germline ends came to 11 bases. CDR3 size: 15 residues. Looked up from germline, CDR1 is LGHNA and CDR2 is YNFKEQ.

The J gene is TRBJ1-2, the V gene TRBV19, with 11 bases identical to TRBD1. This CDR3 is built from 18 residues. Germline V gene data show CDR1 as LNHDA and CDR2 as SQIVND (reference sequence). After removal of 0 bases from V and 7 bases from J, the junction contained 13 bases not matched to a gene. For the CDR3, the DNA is TGTGCCAGTAGTATAGAGGCTCGGACAGGGGGCTTTTTTGCTGGCTACACCTTC. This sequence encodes CASSIEARTGGFFAGYTF.

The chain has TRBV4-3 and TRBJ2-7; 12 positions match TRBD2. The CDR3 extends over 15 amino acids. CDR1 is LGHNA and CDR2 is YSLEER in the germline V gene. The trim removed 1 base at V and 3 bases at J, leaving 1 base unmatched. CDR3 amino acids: CASSQGTSGDYEQYF. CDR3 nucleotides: TGCGCCAGCAGCCAAGGGACTAGCGGGGACTACGAGCAGTACTTC.

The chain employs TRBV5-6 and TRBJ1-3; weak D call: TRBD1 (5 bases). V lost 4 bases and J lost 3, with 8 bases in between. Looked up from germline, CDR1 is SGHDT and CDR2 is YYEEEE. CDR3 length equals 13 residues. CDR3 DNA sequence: TGTGCCAGCAGCCGGGGGTTTGGAAACACCATATATTTT. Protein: CASSRGFGNTIYF.

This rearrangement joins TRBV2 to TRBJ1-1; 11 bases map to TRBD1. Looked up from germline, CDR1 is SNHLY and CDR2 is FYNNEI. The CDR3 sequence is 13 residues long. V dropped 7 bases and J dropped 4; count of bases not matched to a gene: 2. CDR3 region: CASKGTGGTEAFF. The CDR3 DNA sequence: TGTGCCAGCAAAGGGACAGGGGGCACTGAAGCTTTCTTT. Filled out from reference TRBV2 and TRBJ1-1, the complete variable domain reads EPEVTQTPSHQVTQMGQEVILRCVPISNHLYFYWYRQILGQKVEFLVSFYNNEISEKSEIFDDQFSVERPDGSNFTLKIRSTKLEDSAMYFCASKGTGGTEAFFGQGTRLTVV.

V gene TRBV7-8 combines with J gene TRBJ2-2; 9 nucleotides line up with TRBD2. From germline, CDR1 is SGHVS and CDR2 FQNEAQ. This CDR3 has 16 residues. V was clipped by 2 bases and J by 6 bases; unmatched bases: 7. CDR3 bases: TGTGCCAGCAGCTTATGGCGGGGGGGCTCGGCCGGGGAGCTGTTTTTT. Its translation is CASSLWRGGSAGELFF.

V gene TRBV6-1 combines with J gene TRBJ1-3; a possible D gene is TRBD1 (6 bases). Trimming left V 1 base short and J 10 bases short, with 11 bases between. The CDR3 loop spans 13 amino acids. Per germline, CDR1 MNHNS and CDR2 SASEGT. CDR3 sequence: CASSEGGQRTIYF. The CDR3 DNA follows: TGTGCCAGCAGTGAAGGGGGGCAGAGGACCATATATTTT.

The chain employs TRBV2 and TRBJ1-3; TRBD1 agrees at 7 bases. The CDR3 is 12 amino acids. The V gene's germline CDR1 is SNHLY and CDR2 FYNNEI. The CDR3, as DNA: TGTGGAAGGGGGCAGTCTGGAAACACCATATATTTT. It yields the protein CGRGQSGNTIYF.

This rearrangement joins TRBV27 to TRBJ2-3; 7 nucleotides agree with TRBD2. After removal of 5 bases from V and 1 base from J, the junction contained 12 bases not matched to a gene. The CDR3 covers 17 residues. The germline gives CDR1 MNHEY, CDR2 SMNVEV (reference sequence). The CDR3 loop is CASSPFGVSGGTDTQYF. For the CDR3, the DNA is TGTGCCAGCAGTCCCTTCGGGGTGAGCGGGGGCACAGATACGCAGTATTTT.

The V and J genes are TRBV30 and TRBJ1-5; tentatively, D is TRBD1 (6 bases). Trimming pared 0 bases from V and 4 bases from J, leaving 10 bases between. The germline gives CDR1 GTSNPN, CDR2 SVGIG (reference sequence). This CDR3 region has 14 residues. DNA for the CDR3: TGTGCCTGGAGTGTCGGGGGGGCGAATCAGCCCCAGCATTTT. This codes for CAWSVGGANQPQHF.

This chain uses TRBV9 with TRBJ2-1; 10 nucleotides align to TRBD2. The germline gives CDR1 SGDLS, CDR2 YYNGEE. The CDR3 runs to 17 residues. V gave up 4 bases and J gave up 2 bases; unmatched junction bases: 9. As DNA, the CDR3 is TGTGCCAGCAGCCCCTCTCTTAGCGGGGGGCCCTACAATGAGCAGTTCTTC. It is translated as CASSPSLSGGPYNEQFF.